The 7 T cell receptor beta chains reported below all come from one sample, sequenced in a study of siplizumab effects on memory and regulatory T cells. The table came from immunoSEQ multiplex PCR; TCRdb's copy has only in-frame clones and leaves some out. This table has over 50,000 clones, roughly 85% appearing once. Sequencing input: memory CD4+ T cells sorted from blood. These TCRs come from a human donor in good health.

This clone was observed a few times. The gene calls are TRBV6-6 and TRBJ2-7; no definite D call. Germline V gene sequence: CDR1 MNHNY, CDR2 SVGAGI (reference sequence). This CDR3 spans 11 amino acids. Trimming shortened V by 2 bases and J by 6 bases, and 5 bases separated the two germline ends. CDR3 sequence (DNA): TGTGCCAGCAGTTACGATACCGAGCAGTACTTC. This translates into CASSYDTEQYF.

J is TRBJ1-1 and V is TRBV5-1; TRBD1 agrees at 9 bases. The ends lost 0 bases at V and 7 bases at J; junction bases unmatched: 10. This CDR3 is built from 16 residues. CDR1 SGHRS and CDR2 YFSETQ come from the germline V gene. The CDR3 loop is CASSLVPPGQGYEAFF. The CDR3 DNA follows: TGCGCCAGCAGCTTGGTGCCCCCGGGACAGGGTTATGAAGCTTTCTTT. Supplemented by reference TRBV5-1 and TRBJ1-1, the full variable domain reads KAGVTQTPRYLIKTRGQQVTLSCSPISGHRSVSWYQQTPGQGLQFLFEYFSETQRNKGNFPGRFSGRQFSNSRSEMNVSTLELGDSALYLCASSLVPPGQGYEAFFGQGTRLTVV.

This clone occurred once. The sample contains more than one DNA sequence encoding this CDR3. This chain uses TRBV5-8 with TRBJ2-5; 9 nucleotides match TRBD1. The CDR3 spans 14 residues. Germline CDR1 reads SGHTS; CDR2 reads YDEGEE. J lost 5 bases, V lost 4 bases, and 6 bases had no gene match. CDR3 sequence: CASSLGQGKETQYF. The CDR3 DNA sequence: TGTGCCAGCAGCCTCGGACAGGGGAAGGAGACCCAGTACTTC. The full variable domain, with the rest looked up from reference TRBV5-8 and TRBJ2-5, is EAGVTQSPTHLIKTRGQQATLRCSPISGHTSVYWYQQALGLGLQFLLWYDEGEERNRGNFPPRFSGRQFPNYSSELNVNALELEDSALYLCASSLGQGKETQYFGPGTRLLVL.

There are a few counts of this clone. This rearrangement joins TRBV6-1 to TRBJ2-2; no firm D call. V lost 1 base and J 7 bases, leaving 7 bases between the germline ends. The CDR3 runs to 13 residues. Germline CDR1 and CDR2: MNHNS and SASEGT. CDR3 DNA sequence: TGTGCCAGCAGTGAAGTCAGACTCGGGGAGCTGTTTTTT. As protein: CASSEVRLGELFF.

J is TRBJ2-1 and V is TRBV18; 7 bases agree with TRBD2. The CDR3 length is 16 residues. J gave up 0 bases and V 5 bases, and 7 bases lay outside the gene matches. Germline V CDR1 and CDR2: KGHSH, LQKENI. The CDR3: CASSKPRDYSYNEQFF. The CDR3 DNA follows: TGTGCCAGCTCAAAACCAAGGGACTACTCCTACAATGAGCAGTTCTTC.

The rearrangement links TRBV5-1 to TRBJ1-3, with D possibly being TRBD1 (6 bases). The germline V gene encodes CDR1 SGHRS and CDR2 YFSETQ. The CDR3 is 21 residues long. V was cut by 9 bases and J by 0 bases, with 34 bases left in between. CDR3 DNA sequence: TGCGCCACCCCCTACCGGCGTCGTAATCGACCGACAGGATGCTCTGGAAACACCATATATTTT. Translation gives CATPYRRRNRPTGCSGNTIYF.

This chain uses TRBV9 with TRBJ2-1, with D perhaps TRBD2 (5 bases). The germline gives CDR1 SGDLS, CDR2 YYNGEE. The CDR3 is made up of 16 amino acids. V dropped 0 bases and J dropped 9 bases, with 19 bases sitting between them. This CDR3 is CASSVALRVAVGEQFF. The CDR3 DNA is TGTGCCAGCAGCGTAGCTTTGCGGGTGGCGGTGGGTGAGCAGTTCTTC.